The 19 T cell receptor beta chains below come from one sample, sequenced in a study of graft-versus-host responses after intestinal transplantation. The data were produced by immunoSEQ multiplex PCR, yet TCRdb's version contains in-frame clones alone and is incomplete. This sample yields roughly 29,000 clones, of which 87% are seen a single time; more than 9% belongs to the top ten. This specimen was PBMCs, taken approximately 460 days after intestinal transplantation. The receptors were gathered from a human patient who received an intestinal transplant, so some T cells may come from the graft donor.

The CDR3 DNA is TGTGCCAGCCTGACATCCTCCGGGACAGTTAACTATGGCTACACCTTC. It yields the protein CASLTSSGTVNYGYTF. The gene calls are TRBV19 and TRBJ1-2; 7 bases map to TRBD1. With 9 bases clipped from V and 1 base from J, the junction kept 14 bases outside the gene matches. Germline CDR1 is LNHDA and CDR2 is SQIVND (reference sequence). The CDR3 loop spans 16 amino acids.

The chain couples TRBV2 to TRBJ1-5; D uncertain. The germline V gene encodes CDR1 SNHLY and CDR2 FYNNEI. The CDR3 extends over 13 amino acids. V shed 4 bases and J shed 0 bases, with 4 bases lying between them. The CDR3 nucleotides read TGTGCCAGCAGTGCTCATAGCAATCAGCCCCAGCATTTT. Translated, it gives CASSAHSNQPQHF.

The chain couples TRBV6-4 to TRBJ2-3; 7 nucleotides agree with TRBD1. Germline lookup yields CDR1 MRHNA and CDR2 SNTAGT. V lost 3 bases and J lost 5; bases outside the gene matches: 14. The CDR3 runs to 17 residues. CDR3 in amino acids: CASSETVAPAGGDTQYF. Here the CDR3 DNA reads TGTGCCAGCAGTGAAACGGTAGCGCCTGCAGGGGGAGATACGCAGTATTTT.

The V and J genes are TRBV10-1 and TRBJ2-1; 10 bases are a match to TRBD2. Trimming removed 7 bases from V and 5 bases from J; junction bases left unmatched: 8. CDR3 size: 15 residues. CDR1 is WNHNN, CDR2 SYGVQD, per germline (reference sequence). The chain's CDR3 is CASIRGLADDNEQFF. CDR3 DNA sequence: TGCGCCAGCATCCGAGGACTAGCGGATGACAATGAGCAGTTCTTC.

This clone was observed a handful of times. The CDR3 DNA sequence: TGTGCCAGCAGTTACTCGTCCTTCACCGGTCTCGGGACCCAGTACTTC. The encoded protein is CASSYSSFTGLGTQYF. This sequence joins TRBV6-5 and TRBJ2-5; no definite D call. V lost 0 bases, J lost 7 bases, and 18 bases lay in between. This CDR3 comprises 16 residues. Germline V CDR1 and CDR2: MNHEY, SVGAGI.

This chain connects TRBV2 to TRBJ2-3, with 10 bases identical to TRBD2. The J segment lost 2 bases and the V segment lost 1 base, leaving 6 bases of the junction unmatched. In germline, CDR1 is SNHLY, CDR2 FYNNEI. The CDR3 consists of 17 residues. The CDR3 loop is CASSEGLAGVNTDTQYF. The CDR3 DNA reads TGTGCCAGCAGTGAAGGGCTAGCGGGAGTGAACACAGATACGCAGTATTTT. Using reference TRBV2 and TRBJ2-3 for the parts outside the CDR3, the full variable domain is EPEVTQTPSHQVTQMGQEVILRCVPISNHLYFYWYRQILGQKVEFLVSFYNNEISEKSEIFDDQFSVERPDGSNFTLKIRSTKLEDSAMYFCASSEGLAGVNTDTQYFGPGTRLTVL.

The chain links TRBV12-2 to TRBJ2-4; the table calls TRBD2, which could not be checked here. TRBV12-2 has pseudogene status. This CDR3 comprises 17 residues. The CDR3 DNA sequence: TGTGCAAGTCGCTTAGATACCCTAGCGGGATCCAAAAACATTCAGTACTTC. Amino acids: CASRLDTLAGSKNIQYF.

This chain's CDR3 is CASSLEGQGQFF. The CDR3 region has the DNA TGTGCCAGCAGCTTAGAGGGACAGGGGCAGTTCTTC. The chain has TRBV13 and TRBJ2-1; 9 nucleotides align to TRBD1. The CDR3 has 12 residues. In germline, CDR1 is PRHDT, CDR2 FYEKMQ (reference sequence). V shed 1 base, J shed 12 bases, and the junction held 1 base outside the gene matches.

The chain couples TRBV12-5 to TRBJ2-3; D remains unclear. The CDR3 spans 11 residues. V gave up 5 bases and J gave up 3 bases, with 3 bases separating them. CDR1 is LGHNT, CDR2 FRNRAP, per germline. The DNA of the CDR3 is TGTGCTAGTGGTGTGACAGATACGCAGTATTTT. Translating it yields CASGVTDTQYF.

The rearrangement joins TRBV30 to TRBJ2-1, with no clear D. This CDR3 comprises 12 residues. Germline V gene lookup returns CDR1 GTSNPN and CDR2 SVGIG (reference sequence). V lost 0 bases and J lost 10, with 10 bases in between. CDR3 nucleotide sequence: TGTGCCTGGAGTGTAAGGCCCGTAGAGCAGTTCTTC. This codes for CAWSVRPVEQFF.

DNA of the CDR3: TGTGCCAGCAGCTTAGGATTTACCGGGCACTTCGAAGGGAGCAATCAGCCCCAGCATTTT. Its translation is CASSLGFTGHFEGSNQPQHF. The chain uses TRBV7-8 and TRBJ1-5; D ambiguous. Between the trimmed V and J ends, which lost 1 base and 1 base, there was a span of 23 bases. Germline CDR1 and CDR2: SGHVS and FQNEAQ. The CDR3 length is 20 residues.

The genes are TRBV7-9 and TRBJ2-1; TRBD1 matches at 10 bases. CDR3 size: 15 residues. CDR1 is SEHNR and CDR2 is FQNEAQ in the germline V gene (reference sequence). V gave up 8 bases and J gave up 4 bases; unmatched junction bases: 8. The CDR3 DNA is TGTGCCAGCTCCCCCGGGACAGGGGCGTACAATGAGCAGTTCTTC. It translates to CASSPGTGAYNEQFF.

The chain couples TRBV19 to TRBJ1-1; D not certain. The CDR3 is 13 amino acids. Per the germline V gene, CDR1 is LNHDA and CDR2 is SQIVND (reference sequence). The germline V and J ends were trimmed by 6 bases and 0 bases, with 8 bases remaining between them. CDR3 sequence reads: CASRLVMNTEAFF. In DNA form, the CDR3 reads TGTGCCAGTAGGCTAGTTATGAACACTGAAGCTTTCTTT.

J is TRBJ2-7 and V is TRBV6-5; 10 bases line up with TRBD2. Germline assignment: CDR1 MNHEY and CDR2 SVGAGI. The length of the CDR3 is 14 residues. The trim removed 5 bases at V and 3 bases at J, leaving 4 bases unmatched. CDR3 DNA: TGTGCCAGCAGTCGAGCGGGGGGGAACTACGAGCAGTACTTC. Translating gives CASSRAGGNYEQYF.

Only one count was recorded for this clone. The chain has TRBV28 and TRBJ1-2; D call uncertain. Trimming stripped 2 bases from V and 6 bases from J, with 7 bases between. Germline loops: CDR1 MDHEN, CDR2 SYDVKM. The CDR3 runs 12 residues. The CDR3 DNA is TGTGCCAGCAGTTTAAATCAGGATGGCTACACCTTC. Its translation is CASSLNQDGYTF.

The chain employs TRBV2 and TRBJ1-6, with D possibly TRBD1 on 6 matching bases. Germline CDR1 SNHLY, CDR2 FYNNEI. The CDR3 loop spans 15 amino acids. V gave up 8 bases and J gave up 10 bases, with 21 bases separating them. The CDR3 reads CASLRQQGLASPLHF. The CDR3 DNA sequence: TGTGCCAGCCTAAGACAGCAGGGGCTCGCCTCACCCCTCCACTTT.

The gene calls are TRBV2 and TRBJ2-2; D possibly corresponds to TRBD1 (6 bases). Germline CDR1 SNHLY, CDR2 FYNNEI. The CDR3 is made up of 13 amino acids. V lost 3 bases and J 4 bases, leaving 6 bases between the germline ends. The CDR3 loop reads CASSDRGTGELFF. In DNA, the CDR3 is TGTGCCAGCAGTGACAGGGGCACCGGGGAGCTGTTTTTT.

The rearrangement links TRBV29-1 to TRBJ1-1, with 8 bases matching TRBD1. The CDR3 totals 15 residues. Germline V gives CDR1 SQVTM, CDR2 ANQGSEA. J gave up 3 bases and V 6 bases, and 12 bases lay outside the gene matches. The CDR3: CSVSFRGPGDTEAFF. In DNA form, the CDR3 reads TGCAGCGTGTCTTTCAGGGGGCCGGGGGACACTGAAGCTTTCTTT.

The chain couples TRBV6-1 to TRBJ2-7, with 10 bases identical to TRBD2. In germline, CDR1 is MNHNS, CDR2 SASEGT. CDR3 length: 14 residues. The V segment lost 2 bases and the J segment 6 bases; nucleotides outside the gene matches: 4. The CDR3 spells CASSELAGGREQYF. The DNA for the CDR3 is TGTGCCAGCAGTGAATTAGCGGGAGGCCGCGAGCAGTACTTC.